This TCR beta chain was retrieved from a study of identical twins. Each CDR3 protein gets one entry after TCRdb re-called the 5' RACE reads with MiXCR. The repertoire holds 350,000 to 450,000 distinct CDR3 sequences, with 15% to 20% as singletons. CDR1 is SGHTA, CDR2 FQGNSA, per germline. CDR3 length: 15 amino acids. With V trimmed by 3 bases and J by 3 bases, 2 bases remained unmatched. The TCR comes from a man in his forties or fifties in good health. Sequencing used naive T cells sorted from blood. The V gene is TRBV7-2, the J gene TRBJ2-2, with TRBD1 matching over 9 bases. The CDR3 sequence is CASSFRTGDTGELFF. In DNA, the CDR3 is TGTGCCAGCAGCTTTAGGACAGGGGACACCGGGGAGCTGTTTTTT.